A single sample gave rise to the 14 T cell receptor beta chains below, sequenced in a study of blood T cells in healthy people across ages. Combining a sample-barcoded 5' primer with a J-beta primer mix, a second PCR ran for roughly 6 to 12 cycles. TCRdb ran MiXCR on the 5' RACE reads and lists one entry per CDR3 protein. The sample lists around 1,000,000 distinct CDR3 sequences, roughly 24% occurring once. The data also belong to a second study, concerning T cells of mothers and their children.

The specimen sequenced was blood. The receptors derive from a girl aged 2-10 years in good health.

This chain connects TRBV6-2 or TRBV6-3 to TRBJ2-7, with D perhaps TRBD1 (5 bases). Germline lookup yields CDR1 MNHEY and CDR2 SVGEGT. There are 17 residues in the CDR3. Trimming stripped 3 bases from V and 2 bases from J, with 20 bases between. DNA of the CDR3: TGTGCCAGCAGTTATAACAGGAGAAACTATACGACCTACGAGCAGTACTTC. It is translated as CASSYNRRNYTTYEQYF.

This clonotype was seen more than once but under ten times. The chain recombines TRBV20-1 with TRBJ2-5; 8 bases map to TRBD2. The J call may be faulty, since TRBJ2-1 better matches the DNA end. The germline V gene has CDR1 DFQATT and CDR2 SNEGSKA (reference sequence). The CDR3 sequence is 14 residues long. The CDR3 region is CSARGSSGRNEQFF. CDR3 DNA sequence: TGCAGTGCTAGAGGCTCTAGCGGGCGGAATGAGCAGTTCTTC.

The chain employs TRBV25-1 and TRBJ2-2, with 9 bases aligning to TRBD2. After removal of 6 bases from V and 5 bases from J, the junction contained 10 bases not matched to a gene. Per the germline V gene, CDR1 is MGHDK and CDR2 is SYGVNS. The CDR3 is made up of 16 amino acids. The CDR3 DNA reads TGTGCCAGCAGCTTTTTAGCGGGAGATTGGACCGGGGAGCTGTTTTTT. Translated, it gives CASSFLAGDWTGELFF.

V and J are TRBV20-1 and TRBJ1-1; D unclear. Germline V gene data show CDR1 as DFQATT and CDR2 as SNEGSKA (reference sequence). This CDR3 spans 14 amino acids. The CDR3 coding sequence is TGCAGCGCAGTGTGGTGGAGAGAGAACACTGAAGCTTTCTTT. This codes for CSAVWWRENTEAFF.

This clonotype has only a few counts. The chain employs TRBV9 and TRBJ1-1, with TRBD1 matching over 8 bases. V trimming: 1 base; J trimming: 3 bases; junction bases outside the gene matches: 2. CDR1 and CDR2 (germline): SGDLS, YYNGEE. There are 14 residues in the CDR3. The CDR3 sequence: CASSVLQGDTEAFF. The CDR3 bases are TGTGCCAGCAGCGTATTACAGGGGGACACTGAAGCTTTCTTT.

The genes are TRBV7-9 and TRBJ2-1, with D uncertain. V gave up 1 base and J gave up 7 bases, with 14 bases separating them. Germline values: CDR1 SEHNR, CDR2 FQNEAQ (reference sequence). This CDR3 is 15 amino acids long. The CDR3 region has the DNA TGTGCCAGCAGCTTAGGCAACATCCTTAGGAATGAGCAGTTCTTC. Its protein product is CASSLGNILRNEQFF.

This sequence joins TRBV19 and TRBJ2-7; TRBD1 agrees at 7 bases. V shed 8 bases, J shed 2 bases, and the junction held 9 bases outside the gene matches. This CDR3 is built from 14 residues. CDR1 LNHDA and CDR2 SQIVND come from the germline V gene (reference sequence). In nucleotides, the CDR3 is TGTGCCAGTGGCAACCGGGACAGCCCCTACGAGCAGTACTTC. Its translation: CASGNRDSPYEQYF.

This clonotype was found a few times. The rearrangement joins TRBV12-3 or TRBV12-4 to TRBJ2-7, with no clear D. This CDR3 comprises 12 residues. Deletions cut 8 bases from V and 3 bases from J, with 11 bases between. The CDR3 DNA is TGTGCCAGCTCCGACAACTACTACGAGCAGTACTTC. Its protein product is CASSDNYYEQYF.

This clonotype was recorded once. The DNA for the CDR3 is TGTGCCAGCAGCGTAGGGACAGGCCAGCCCCAGCATTTT. Translated, it gives CASSVGTGQPQHF. The rearrangement uses TRBV9 and TRBJ1-5, with 7 positions matching TRBD1. The CDR3 contains 13 residues. The germline V gene encodes CDR1 SGDLS and CDR2 YYNGEE. The V segment lost 0 bases and the J segment 7 bases; nucleotides outside the gene matches: 1.

This clonotype was detected a few times. In DNA, the CDR3 is TGTGCCAGCAGCCTAGGGGGTACGGGAGGGCGTCAAAATGAGCAGTTCTTC. This gives the protein CASSLGGTGGRQNEQFF. The chain employs TRBV11-2 and TRBJ2-5; 8 bases line up with TRBD2. The last part of the DNA fits TRBJ2-1 better; the J call may be wrong. The CDR3 runs 17 residues. CDR1 is SGHAT, CDR2 FQNNGV, per germline.

This clonotype has just a few counts. One end of the junction varies from germline; a read error may be responsible. V gene TRBV12-3 or TRBV12-4 combines with J gene TRBJ1-1, with D hard to call. CDR3 length: 12 amino acids. DNA for the CDR3: TGTGCCAGCAATTTAGAGACCCCAGAAGCTTCCTTT. It codes for CASNLETPEASF.

The chain joins TRBV11-2 to TRBJ1-2; possibly TRBD1 for D (6 bases). The CDR3 has 17 residues. V was trimmed by 0 bases and J by 0 bases, leaving 14 bases between them. Germline V gene sequence: CDR1 SGHAT, CDR2 FQNNGV. The CDR3 loop is CASSLDPSPGANYGYTF. CDR3 coding DNA: TGTGCCAGCAGCTTAGATCCCTCGCCAGGGGCTAACTATGGCTACACCTTC.

The chain is built from TRBV7-2 and TRBJ1-2; D may be TRBD1 (5 bases). V shed 1 base and J shed 6 bases, with 15 bases lying between them. This CDR3 has 15 amino acids. Germline V gene sequence: CDR1 SGHTA, CDR2 FQGNSA. The CDR3 is CASSLDAGNPHGYTF. The CDR3 nucleotides are TGTGCCAGCAGCTTAGATGCAGGGAATCCTCATGGCTACACCTTC. Drawing the rest from reference TRBV7-2 and TRBJ1-2, the complete variable domain is GAGVSQSPSNKVTEKGKDVELRCDPISGHTALYWYRQSLGQGLEFLIYFQGNSAPDKSGLPSDRFSAERTGGSVSTLTIQRTQQEDSAVYLCASSLDAGNPHGYTFGSGTRLTVV.

This clonotype has only a few counts. The genes are TRBV27 and TRBJ2-5; D possibly corresponds to TRBD2 (7 bases). The CDR3 totals 14 residues. With 3 bases removed from V and 7 bases from J, the gap between germline ends came to 15 bases. CDR1 is MNHEY and CDR2 is SMNVEV in the germline V gene (reference sequence). The CDR3 protein is CASSLGGGGRTQYF. The CDR3 DNA is TGTGCCAGCAGTTTGGGAGGGGGAGGACGGACCCAGTACTTC.